This passage covers 24 T cell receptor beta chains from one sample sequenced in a study of glioma-infiltrating T cells. TCR alpha and beta CDR3 regions were amplified from RNA using iRepertoire nested multiplex PCR. TCRdb passed the multiplex PCR reads through MiXCR, listing each CDR3 protein once. The profile shows more than 100,000 distinct CDR3 sequences, 25% to 30% of them singletons. The sequencing sample was made of glioma tissue, nonneoplastic brain tissue, or PBMCs (not recorded which). Receptor source: a human donor with low-grade glioma or glioblastoma, undergoing nonglioma brain surgery, or in good health (not recorded which).

In this sample, this clonotype turned up many times. The chain carries TRBV28 and TRBJ2-7; 8 nucleotides line up with TRBD2. Germline CDR1 is MDHEN and CDR2 is SYDVKM. The CDR3 runs 14 residues. The V segment lost 6 bases and the J segment 2 bases; nucleotides outside the gene matches: 6. The CDR3: CASSSSGGTYEQYF. The CDR3 DNA follows: TGTGCCAGCAGCTCATCGGGGGGGACCTACGAGCAGTACTTC.

V gene TRBV30 combines with J gene TRBJ1-6; 7 bases align to TRBD1. Germline V CDR1 and CDR2: GTSNPN, SVGIG (reference sequence). Trimming removed 0 bases from V and 7 bases from J; junction bases left unmatched: 3. The CDR3 sequence is 14 residues long. This chain's CDR3 is CAWSVQGSNSPLHF. For the CDR3, the DNA is TGTGCCTGGAGTGTACAGGGGAGCAATTCACCCCTCCACTTT.

This clonotype was found a few times. V and J are TRBV7-2 and TRBJ1-2, with TRBD1 identical over 9 bases. Germline V gives CDR1 SGHTA, CDR2 FQGNSA. The trim removed 5 bases at V and 6 bases at J, leaving 13 bases unmatched. The CDR3 is 16 amino acids. The CDR3 nucleotides are TGTGCCAGCAGCGCACCAGGCGGGACAGGGATTAATGGCTACACCTTC. It translates to CASSAPGGTGINGYTF.

This clonotype was detected ten times or more. This chain uses TRBV18 with TRBJ1-1; 9 bases are a match to TRBD1. V trimming: 3 bases; J trimming: 10 bases; junction bases outside the gene matches: 3. CDR3 size: 12 residues. Germline CDR1 and CDR2: KGHSH and LQKENI. The CDR3 coding sequence is TGTGCCAGCTCACCGCCGGGACAGGGAGCTTTCTTT. Residues: CASSPPGQGAFF.

Note on this clonotype: A junction boundary mismatches the germline segment, possibly from a read error. This chain links TRBV6-5 with TRBJ2-5; D remains unclear. The CDR3 is 14 amino acids. The V gene's germline CDR1 is MNHEY and CDR2 SVGAGI. DNA of the CDR3: TGTGCCAGAAGTGCCTCCGTGCTTATGGAGACCAAGTACTTC. This codes for CARSASVLMETKYF.

A word on this clonotype: Relative to the germline gene, one junction end is altered; a read error may explain this. The chain joins TRBV6-5 to TRBJ1-1; D unclear. The V gene's germline CDR1 is MNHEY and CDR2 SVGAGI. The CDR3 contains 14 residues. CDR3 sequence (DNA): TGTGCCAGCAGTTACTCAGGTTGGAGCACTGAAGATTTCTTT. Amino acid sequence: CASSYSGWSTEDFF.

This clonotype turned up a few times. V and J are TRBV9 and TRBJ1-2, with D hard to call. Germline loops: CDR1 SGDLS, CDR2 YYNGEE. V lost 0 bases and J 0 bases, leaving 12 bases between the germline ends. CDR3 size: 16 residues. The CDR3 sequence: CASSVERYSTNYGYTF. The CDR3, as DNA: TGTGCCAGCAGCGTAGAAAGGTACAGCACTAACTATGGCTACACCTTC.

This clonotype was observed many times. The V and J genes are TRBV2 and TRBJ2-3; 7 bases line up with TRBD1. CDR3 size: 14 residues. After removal of 2 bases from V and 3 bases from J, the junction contained 2 bases not matched to a gene. Germline CDR1 SNHLY, CDR2 FYNNEI. The CDR3, as DNA: TGTGCCAGCAGTGAACAGGGACAGACAGATACGCAGTATTTT. Residues: CASSEQGQTDTQYF.

About this clonotype: Being one base from a much bigger clone, this may be a read error. The chain links TRBV7-3 to TRBJ2-7; the match to TRBD1 covers 9 bases. CDR1 is SGHTA, CDR2 FQGTGA, per germline. The CDR3 consists of 13 residues. CDR3 DNA: TGTGCCAGCAGCTTAGGGACAGGGCTTGAGCAGAACTTC. This translates into CASSLGTGLEQNF.

J is TRBJ1-2 and V is TRBV12-3 or TRBV12-4; no reliable D call. Trimming stripped 0 bases from V and 3 bases from J, with 5 bases between. This CDR3 has 13 residues. CDR3: CASSLAPYYGYTF. The CDR3, as DNA: TGTGCCAGCAGTTTAGCGCCCTACTATGGCTACACCTTC.

This clonotype showed up many times. This sequence joins TRBV10-3 and TRBJ1-5; D is unclear. The CDR3 sequence is 14 residues long. V lost 0 bases to trimming and J lost 6 bases, with 9 bases between them. Per the germline V gene, CDR1 is ENHRY and CDR2 is SYGVKD. The DNA for the CDR3 is TGTGCCATCAGTGAGTCGAAGGTAACTCAGCCCCAGCATTTT. It translates to CAISESKVTQPQHF.

This clonotype has at least ten counts. The chain joins TRBV4-3 to TRBJ1-1; D is perhaps TRBD1 (5 bases). The germline V gene encodes CDR1 LGHNA and CDR2 YSLEER. V lost 0 bases and J 2 bases, leaving 16 bases between the germline ends. CDR3 length: 17 residues. DNA for the CDR3: TGCGCCAGCAGCCAAGATAGGGGTTGGGCCTCCAACACTGAAGCTTTCTTT. It yields the protein CASSQDRGWASNTEAFF.

The V call is TRBV11-2, the J call TRBJ2-3; D ambiguous. Germline V CDR1 and CDR2: SGHAT, FQNNGV. The CDR3 has 15 amino acids. With 0 bases removed from V and 3 bases from J, the gap between germline ends came to 10 bases. DNA for the CDR3: TGTGCCAGCAGCTTAGATGGAGTAGTGACAGATACGCAGTATTTT. Its protein product is CASSLDGVVTDTQYF. Filled out from reference TRBV11-2 and TRBJ2-3, the complete variable domain reads EAGVAQSPRYKIIEKRQSVAFWCNPISGHATLYWYQQILGQGPKLLIQFQNNGVVDDSQLPKDRFSAERLKGVDSTLKIQPAKLEDSAVYLCASSLDGVVTDTQYFGPGTRLTVL.

As DNA, the CDR3 is TGTGCCAGCAGTTTAGCGTCAAGGGGCATGGGGGAGACCCAGTACTTC. Its translation: CASSLASRGMGETQYF. The chain couples TRBV12-3 or TRBV12-4 to TRBJ2-7; a possible D gene is TRBD1 (5 bases). TRBJ2-5 explains the end of the DNA better; the J call may be wrong. The CDR3 is made up of 16 amino acids.

A note on this clonotype: A much larger clone lies a single base off, so this may be a read error. CDR3 in DNA: TGTGCCAGCTCATCACTGGGGACGGCGAGCACTGAAGCTTTCTTT. Protein: CASSSLGTASTEAFF. The chain is built from TRBV18 and TRBJ1-1; D may be TRBD1 (5 bases). Germline CDR1 and CDR2: KGHSH and LQKENI. The CDR3 is made up of 15 amino acids. The V and J ends lost 5 bases and 4 bases respectively, with 17 bases between them. The full variable domain, rest sourced from reference TRBV18 and TRBJ1-1, is NAGVMQNPRHLVRRRGQEARLRCSPMKGHSHVYWYRQLPEEGLKFMVYLQKENIIDESGMPKERFSAEFPKEGPSILRIQQVVRGDSAAYFCASSSLGTASTEAFFGQGTRLTVV.

This sequence joins TRBV4-3 and TRBJ2-1, with D possibly matching TRBD2 (7 bases). The CDR3 is made up of 16 amino acids. Germline values: CDR1 LGHNA, CDR2 YSLEER. V lost 0 bases and J lost 5, with 14 bases in between. The CDR3: CASSQEGGARDNEQFF. For the CDR3, the DNA is TGCGCCAGCAGCCAAGAGGGGGGGGCAAGGGACAATGAGCAGTTCTTC.

V gene TRBV12-2 combines with J gene TRBJ2-3; no check of the table's D call, TRBD2, against the DNA was made. TRBV12-2 is recorded as a pseudogene. There are 18 residues in the CDR3. CDR3 sequence: CASRLNGPLTRFMDTQYF. DNA of the CDR3: TGTGCAAGTCGCTTAAACGGGCCACTGACGAGATTTATGGATACGCAGTATTTT.

This clonotype appeared once. It may be a read error: a sequence one base away is much more abundant. V usage is TRBV12-3 or TRBV12-4 and J usage is TRBJ1-1, with D maybe TRBD1 (6 bases). The CDR3 contains 15 residues. Trimming removed 3 bases at V and 1 base at J, with 12 bases between. The CDR3 region is CASSFSGQPNTEAFF. DNA for the CDR3: TGTGCCAGCAGTTTTTCCGGACAGCCGAACACTGAAGCTTTCTTT.

V and J are TRBV6-2 or TRBV6-3 and TRBJ1-1, with 9 bases matching TRBD1. In germline, CDR1 is MNHEY, CDR2 SVGEGT. The CDR3 runs to 18 residues. V shed 7 bases and J 5 bases; nucleotides not matched to a gene: 20. CDR3 sequence (DNA): TGTGCCAGCACCTCTGCCATCGGACAGGGGCAGAAGAAAACTGAAGCTTTCTTT. Amino acids: CASTSAIGQGQKKTEAFF.

This clonotype was found many times. This rearrangement joins TRBV4-3 to TRBJ2-3; the D is unclear. The CDR3 contains 15 residues. The germline V gene encodes CDR1 LGHNA and CDR2 YSLEER. V was trimmed by 1 base and J by 2 bases, leaving 10 bases between them. The CDR3 nucleotides are TGCGCCAGCAGCCAAGTTTGGTCCATCACAGATACGCAGTATTTT. Translated: CASSQVWSITDTQYF.

J is TRBJ1-1 and V is TRBV12-3 or TRBV12-4; no definite D call. The CDR3 is made up of 13 amino acids. The V gene lost 6 bases and the J gene lost 5 bases, with 13 bases spanning the gap. CDR3 nucleotides: TGTGCCAGCAGCTCCTGGGTCGGGACTGAAGCTTTCTTT. Encoded protein: CASSSWVGTEAFF.

This clonotype has ten or more counts. This chain joins TRBV7-2 and TRBJ2-1; 12 bases line up with TRBD2. CDR1 and CDR2 (germline): SGHTA, FQGNSA. J was trimmed by 5 bases and V by 1 base; bases with no gene match: 3. The CDR3 is made up of 16 amino acids. In DNA form, the CDR3 reads TGTGCCAGCAGCTTAGTAGGACTAGCGGGGAACAATGAGCAGTTCTTC. It yields the protein CASSLVGLAGNNEQFF. Full variable domain (remainder filled in from reference TRBV7-2 and TRBJ2-1): GAGVSQSPSNKVTEKGKDVELRCDPISGHTALYWYRQSLGQGLEFLIYFQGNSAPDKSGLPSDRFSAERTGGSVSTLTIQRTQQEDSAVYLCASSLVGLAGNNEQFFGPGTRLTVL.

Turning to this clonotype: Mismatch with germline at one junction end may stem from a read error. The chain joins TRBV6-2 or TRBV6-3 to TRBJ2-2; the D gene is possibly TRBD2 (6 bases). There are 14 residues in the CDR3. Germline V lookup: CDR1 MNHEY, CDR2 SVGEGT. Here the CDR3 DNA reads TGTGACAGCAGTTACCTCCTGGGGACCGGGGGGCTGTTTTTT. This translates into CDSSYLLGTGGLFF.

The table lists this clonotype with a count of one. Just one base apart from a much larger clone, this may be a read error. The chain couples TRBV28 to TRBJ1-2, with D tentatively TRBD1 (6 bases). Germline-derived CDR1 and CDR2 are MDHEN and SYDVKM. V was trimmed by 6 bases and J by 8 bases, leaving 22 bases between them. CDR3 length equals 15 residues. The CDR3 DNA reads TGTGCCAGCAGATTACAGGGCCAATTGGGAGGAGGCTACACCTTC. Protein product: CASRLQGQLGGGYTF.